The clone carrying this TCR beta chain was counted between two and nine times. Its antigen is unidentified. A much larger clone lies one base from this, so it may be a read error. The sample originates from a study of T cell clonality in common variable immunodeficiency. Study-wide results and caveats: CVID patient heterogeneity limited repertoire-clinical complication correlations. Compared with healthy controls, CVID subjects showed increased TCRbeta clonality, mostly in about a third.

Equal genomic DNA amounts from CVID and control samples were sequenced. Assay: immunoSEQ multiplex PCR; the TCRdb copy retains only in-frame clones and omits some. The sample contains about 39,000 clones, none occurring once; around 3% lies in the top ten. The TCR originated in a person aged 18-70 years in good health. Sequences were obtained from peripheral blood mononuclear cells.

Incomplete CDR3 DNA: TGTGCCAGCAGTGAAGAAGGGGGCTCTGGGGCCAACGTA. Its protein product is CASSEEGGSGANV. The full-length CDR3 reads as CASSEEGGSGANVLFF. The chain has TRBV2 and TRBJ1-4; 7 nucleotides agree with TRBD1. The read comes to an end 3 residues before the CDR3 does, leaving the germline J gene to fill in the end. The CDR3 extends over 16 amino acids. Germline V gene data show CDR1 as SNHLY and CDR2 as FYNNEI.